This T cell receptor (beta chain) was sequenced in a study of shared clonotypes between healthy human individuals. Germline CDR1 SGHRS, CDR2 YFSETQ. Trimming removed 0 bases at V and 5 bases at J, with 10 bases between. The CDR3 covers 14 residues. Generated by immunoSEQ multiplex PCR, the TCRdb table keeps only in-frame clones and is missing some. The repertoire includes 780,000 or so clones, roughly 72% of them detected once, and about 1.7% sits in the top ten. Sequenced: memory CD4+ T cells sorted from blood. Stated subset: CD45RA-negative fraction. The rearrangement joins TRBV5-1 to TRBJ2-3; D unresolved. The source of this sequence is a woman in her 30s in good health. CDR3: CASSLASVRDTQYF. The CDR3 DNA is TGCGCCAGCAGCTTGGCCTCGGTTCGAGATACGCAGTATTTT.